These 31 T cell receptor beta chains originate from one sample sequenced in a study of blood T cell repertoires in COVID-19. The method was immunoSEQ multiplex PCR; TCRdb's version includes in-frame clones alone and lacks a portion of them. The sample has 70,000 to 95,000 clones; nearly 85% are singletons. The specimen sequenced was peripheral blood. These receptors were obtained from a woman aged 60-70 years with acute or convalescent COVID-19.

CDR3: CASSQRHPAQDGYTF. The CDR3 DNA reads TGTGCCAGCAGCCAAAGGCACCCGGCCCAGGATGGCTACACCTTC. The chain couples TRBV4-2 to TRBJ1-2; D gene uncertain. CDR1 and CDR2 from the germline V gene are LGHNA and YNFKEQ. V was trimmed by 2 bases and J by 6 bases, leaving 16 bases between them. The CDR3 loop spans 15 amino acids.

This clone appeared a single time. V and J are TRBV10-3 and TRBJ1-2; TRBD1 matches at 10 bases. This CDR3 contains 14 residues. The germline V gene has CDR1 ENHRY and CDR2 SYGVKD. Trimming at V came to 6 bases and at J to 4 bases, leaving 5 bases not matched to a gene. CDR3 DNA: TGTGCCATCAGGGGGACAGGGGAAAGCTATGGCTACACCTTC. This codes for CAIRGTGESYGYTF.

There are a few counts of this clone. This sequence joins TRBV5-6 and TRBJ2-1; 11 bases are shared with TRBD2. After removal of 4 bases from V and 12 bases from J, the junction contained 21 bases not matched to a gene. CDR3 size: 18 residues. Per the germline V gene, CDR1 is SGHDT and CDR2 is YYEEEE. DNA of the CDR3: TGTGCCAGCAGCCAAACCCTGGGACTAGCGGAGTTATTCGTTGGGCAGTTCTTC. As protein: CASSQTLGLAELFVGQFF.

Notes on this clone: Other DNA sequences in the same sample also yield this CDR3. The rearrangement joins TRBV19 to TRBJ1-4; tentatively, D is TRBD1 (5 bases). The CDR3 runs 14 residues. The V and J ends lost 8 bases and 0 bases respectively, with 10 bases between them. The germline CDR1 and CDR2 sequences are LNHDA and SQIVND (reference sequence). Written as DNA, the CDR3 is TGTGCCAGTTCCCCGACAGCAACTAATGAAAAACTGTTTTTT. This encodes CASSPTATNEKLFF.

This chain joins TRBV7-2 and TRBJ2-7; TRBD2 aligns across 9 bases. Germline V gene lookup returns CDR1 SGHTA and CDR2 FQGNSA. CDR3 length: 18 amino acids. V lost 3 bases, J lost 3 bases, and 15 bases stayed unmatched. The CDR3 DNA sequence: TGTGCCAGCAGCTTTTACCTAGCTAGCGGGGAGACGTACTACGAGCAGTACTTC. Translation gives CASSFYLASGETYYEQYF.

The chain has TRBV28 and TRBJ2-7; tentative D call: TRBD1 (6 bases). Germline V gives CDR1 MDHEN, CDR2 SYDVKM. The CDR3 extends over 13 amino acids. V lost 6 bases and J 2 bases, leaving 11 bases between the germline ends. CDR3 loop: CASRPGTPYEQYF. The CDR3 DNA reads TGTGCCAGCAGGCCCGGGACACCCTACGAGCAGTACTTC.

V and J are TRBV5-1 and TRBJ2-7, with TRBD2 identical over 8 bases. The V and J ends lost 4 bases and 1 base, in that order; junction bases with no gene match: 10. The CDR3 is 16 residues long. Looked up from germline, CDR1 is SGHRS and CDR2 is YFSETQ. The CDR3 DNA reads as TGCGCCAGCAGCGGCGGGACGAGCGGGGGATCCTACGAGCAGTACTTC. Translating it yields CASSGGTSGGSYEQYF. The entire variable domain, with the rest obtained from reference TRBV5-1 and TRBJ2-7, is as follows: KAGVTQTPRYLIKTRGQQVTLSCSPISGHRSVSWYQQTPGQGLQFLFEYFSETQRNKGNFPGRFSGRQFSNSRSEMNVSTLELGDSALYLCASSGGTSGGSYEQYFGPGTRLTVT.

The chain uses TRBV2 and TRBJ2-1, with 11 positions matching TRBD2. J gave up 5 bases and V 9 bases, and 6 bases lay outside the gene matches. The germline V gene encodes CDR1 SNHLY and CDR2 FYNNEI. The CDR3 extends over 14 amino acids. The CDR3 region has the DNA TGTGCCAGTTTGACTAGCGGGGTTAACAATGAGCAGTTCTTC. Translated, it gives CASLTSGVNNEQFF.

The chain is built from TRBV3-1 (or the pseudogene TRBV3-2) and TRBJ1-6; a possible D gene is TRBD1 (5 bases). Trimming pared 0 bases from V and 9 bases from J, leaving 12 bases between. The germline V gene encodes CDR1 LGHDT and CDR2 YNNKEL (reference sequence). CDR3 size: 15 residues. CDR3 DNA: TGTGCCAGCAGCCAAGACGGCAGGGCAGGTTCACCCCTCCACTTT. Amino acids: CASSQDGRAGSPLHF.

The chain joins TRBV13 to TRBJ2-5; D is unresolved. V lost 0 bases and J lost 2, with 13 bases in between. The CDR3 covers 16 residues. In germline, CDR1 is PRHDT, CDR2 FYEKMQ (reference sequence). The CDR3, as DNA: TGTGCCAGCAGCTTAGGGTCCCAATTCCAACAAGAGACCCAGTACTTC. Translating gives CASSLGSQFQQETQYF.

The CDR3 sequence is CAISGRQEEVTQYF. The CDR3 bases are TGTGCCATCAGTGGACGACAGGAGGAAGTGACCCAGTACTTC. This rearrangement joins TRBV10-3 to TRBJ2-5; D possibly corresponds to TRBD1 (6 bases). The CDR3 totals 14 residues. V was clipped by 4 bases and J by 7 bases, with 16 bases between them. Germline CDR1 ENHRY, CDR2 SYGVKD.

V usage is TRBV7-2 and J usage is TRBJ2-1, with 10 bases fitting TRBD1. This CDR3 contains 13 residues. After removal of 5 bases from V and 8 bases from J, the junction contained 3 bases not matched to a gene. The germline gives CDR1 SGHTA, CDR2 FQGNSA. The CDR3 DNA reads TGTGCCAGCAGCCGGGACAGGGGCCATGAGCAGTTCTTC. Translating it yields CASSRDRGHEQFF.

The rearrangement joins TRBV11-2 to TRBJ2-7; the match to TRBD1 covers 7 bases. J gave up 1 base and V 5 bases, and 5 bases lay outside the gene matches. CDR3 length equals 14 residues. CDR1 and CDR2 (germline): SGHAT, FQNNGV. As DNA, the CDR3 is TGTGCCAGCAGCACCCGACAGGGATCCTACGAGCAGTACTTC. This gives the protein CASSTRQGSYEQYF.

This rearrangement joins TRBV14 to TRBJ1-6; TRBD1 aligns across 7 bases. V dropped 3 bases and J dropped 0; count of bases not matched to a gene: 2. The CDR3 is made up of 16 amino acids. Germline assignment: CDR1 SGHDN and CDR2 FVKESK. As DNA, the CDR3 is TGTGCCAGCAGCCAGAACAGGGGCTCCTATAATTCACCCCTCCACTTT. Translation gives CASSQNRGSYNSPLHF.

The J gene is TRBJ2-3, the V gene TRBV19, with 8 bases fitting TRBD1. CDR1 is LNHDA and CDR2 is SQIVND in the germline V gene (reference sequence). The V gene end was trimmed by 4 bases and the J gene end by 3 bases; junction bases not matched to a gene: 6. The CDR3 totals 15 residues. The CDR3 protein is CASSKGRGLTDTQYF. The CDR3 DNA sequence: TGTGCCAGTAGTAAGGGCAGGGGGCTGACAGATACGCAGTATTTT.

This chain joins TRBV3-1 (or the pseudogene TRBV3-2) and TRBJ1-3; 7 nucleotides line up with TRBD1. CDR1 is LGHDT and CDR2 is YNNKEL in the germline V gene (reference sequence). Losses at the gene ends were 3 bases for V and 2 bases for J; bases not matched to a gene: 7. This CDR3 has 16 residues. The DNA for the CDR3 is TGTGCCAGCAGCCAGTTCTACAGGGGACCTGGAAACACCATATATTTT. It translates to CASSQFYRGPGNTIYF.

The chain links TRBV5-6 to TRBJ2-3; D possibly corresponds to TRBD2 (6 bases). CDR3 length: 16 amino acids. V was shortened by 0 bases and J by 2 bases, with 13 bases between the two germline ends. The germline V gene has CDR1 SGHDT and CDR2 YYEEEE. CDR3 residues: CASSLVAALNTDTQYF. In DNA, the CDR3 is TGTGCCAGCAGCTTGGTAGCGGCCTTAAACACAGATACGCAGTATTTT.

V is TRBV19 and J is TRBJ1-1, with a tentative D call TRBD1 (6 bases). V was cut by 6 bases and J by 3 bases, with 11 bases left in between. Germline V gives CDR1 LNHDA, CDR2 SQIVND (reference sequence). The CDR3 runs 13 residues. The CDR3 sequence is CASRWTADTEAFF. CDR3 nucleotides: TGTGCCAGTAGGTGGACAGCGGACACTGAAGCTTTCTTT.

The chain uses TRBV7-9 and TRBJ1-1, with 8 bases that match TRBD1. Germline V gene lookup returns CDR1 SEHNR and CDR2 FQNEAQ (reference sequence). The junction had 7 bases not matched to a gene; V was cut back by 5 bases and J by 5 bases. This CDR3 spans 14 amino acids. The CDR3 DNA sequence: TGTGCCAGCAGCGCTCGACAGGGGTGGACTGAAGCTTTCTTT. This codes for CASSARQGWTEAFF.

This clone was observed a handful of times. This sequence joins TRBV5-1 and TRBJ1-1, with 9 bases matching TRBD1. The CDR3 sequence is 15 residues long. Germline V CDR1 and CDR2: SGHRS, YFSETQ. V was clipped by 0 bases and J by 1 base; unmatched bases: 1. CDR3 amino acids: CASSLEGQGNTEAFF. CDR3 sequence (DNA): TGCGCCAGCAGCTTGGAGGGACAGGGGAACACTGAAGCTTTCTTT.

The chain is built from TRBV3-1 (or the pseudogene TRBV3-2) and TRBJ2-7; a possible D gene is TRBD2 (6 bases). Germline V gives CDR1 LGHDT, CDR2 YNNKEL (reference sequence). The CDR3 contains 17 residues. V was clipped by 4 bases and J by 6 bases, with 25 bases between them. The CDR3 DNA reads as TGTGCCAGCAGCCTCCCCCAAAGCGCGGGGAAACGCTCCGAGCAGTACTTC. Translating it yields CASSLPQSAGKRSEQYF.

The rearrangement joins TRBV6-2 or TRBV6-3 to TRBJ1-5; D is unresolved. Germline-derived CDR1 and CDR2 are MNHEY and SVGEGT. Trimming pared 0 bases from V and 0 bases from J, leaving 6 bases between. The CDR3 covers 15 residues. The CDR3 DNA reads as TGTGCCAGCAGTTACTCTGCTATTAGCAATCAGCCCCAGCATTTT. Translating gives CASSYSAISNQPQHF.

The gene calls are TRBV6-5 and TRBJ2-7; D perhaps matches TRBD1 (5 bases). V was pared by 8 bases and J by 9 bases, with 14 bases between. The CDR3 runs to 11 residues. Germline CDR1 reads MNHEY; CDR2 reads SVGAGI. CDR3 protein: CASARRDRQYF. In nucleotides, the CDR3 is TGTGCCAGCGCCCGCAGGGATCGGCAGTACTTC.

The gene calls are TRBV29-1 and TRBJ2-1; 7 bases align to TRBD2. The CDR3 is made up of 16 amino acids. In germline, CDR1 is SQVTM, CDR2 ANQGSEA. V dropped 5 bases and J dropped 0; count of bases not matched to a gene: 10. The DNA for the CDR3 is TGCAGCGTTCCGTCTAATGCGGGGGTCTCCTACAATGAGCAGTTCTTC. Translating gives CSVPSNAGVSYNEQFF.

The CDR3 reads CASRPGARGNGYTF. DNA of the CDR3: TGTGCCAGCAGGCCAGGGGCCCGGGGTAATGGCTACACCTTC. The chain is built from TRBV6-5 and TRBJ1-2; possibly TRBD1 for D (6 bases). Trimming took 6 bases from V and 6 from J, leaving 17 bases between them. Per the germline V gene, CDR1 is MNHEY and CDR2 is SVGAGI. The CDR3 is 14 amino acids.

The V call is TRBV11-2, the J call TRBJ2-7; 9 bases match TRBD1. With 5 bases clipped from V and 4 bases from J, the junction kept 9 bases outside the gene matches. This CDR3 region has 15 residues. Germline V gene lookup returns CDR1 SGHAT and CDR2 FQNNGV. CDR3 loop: CASSLAGQGLYEQYF. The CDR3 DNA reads TGTGCCAGCAGCCTCGCGGGACAGGGTCTGTACGAGCAGTACTTC.

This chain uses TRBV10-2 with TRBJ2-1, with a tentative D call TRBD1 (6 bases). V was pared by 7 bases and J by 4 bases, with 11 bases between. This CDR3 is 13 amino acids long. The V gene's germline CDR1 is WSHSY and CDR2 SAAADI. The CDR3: CASIPQGYNEQFF. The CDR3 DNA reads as TGCGCCAGCATCCCACAGGGTTACAATGAGCAGTTCTTC.

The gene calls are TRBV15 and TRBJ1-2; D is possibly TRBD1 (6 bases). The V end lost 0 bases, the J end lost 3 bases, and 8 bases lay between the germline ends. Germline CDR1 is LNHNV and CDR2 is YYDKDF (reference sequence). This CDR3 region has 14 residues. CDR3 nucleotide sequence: TGTGCCACCAGCAGAGATAGACAGGACTATGGCTACACCTTC. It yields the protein CATSRDRQDYGYTF.

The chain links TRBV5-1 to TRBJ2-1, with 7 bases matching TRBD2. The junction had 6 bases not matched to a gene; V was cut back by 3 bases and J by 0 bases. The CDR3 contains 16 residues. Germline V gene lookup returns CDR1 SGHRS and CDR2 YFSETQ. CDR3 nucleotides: TGCGCCAGCAGCTCCCCTTCTAGCGGCTCCTACAATGAGCAGTTCTTC. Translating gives CASSSPSSGSYNEQFF.

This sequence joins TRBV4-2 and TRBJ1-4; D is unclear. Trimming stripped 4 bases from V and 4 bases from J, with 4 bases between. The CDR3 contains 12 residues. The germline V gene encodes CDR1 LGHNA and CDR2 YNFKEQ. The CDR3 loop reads CASSRLNEKLFF. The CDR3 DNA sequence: TGTGCCAGCAGCCGTCTTAATGAAAAACTGTTTTTT.

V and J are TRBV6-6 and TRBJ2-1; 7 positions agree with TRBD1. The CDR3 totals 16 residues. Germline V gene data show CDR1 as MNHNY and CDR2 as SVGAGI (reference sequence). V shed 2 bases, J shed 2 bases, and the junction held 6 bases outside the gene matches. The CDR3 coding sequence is TGTGCCAGCAGTTACCGGGGACAGCGAACCTACAATGAGCAGTTCTTC. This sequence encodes CASSYRGQRTYNEQFF.